This T cell receptor beta chain was found in a study of blood T cell repertoires in COVID-19. Across the study: In each case, the material was cDNA or gDNA derived from T cells, B-cell-depleted T cells, or PBMCs.

Participants came from fewer than 25 US areas, aged about 18 to 89 years. V was clipped by 4 bases and J by 2 bases, with 15 bases between them. Germline lookup yields CDR1 SGHDN and CDR2 FVKESK. This CDR3 contains 15 residues. Sequencing was performed with immunoSEQ multiplex PCR; in TCRdb, only in-frame clones are kept and a portion is missing. The sample shows more than 200,000 clones, more than 75% of them seen only once. The TCR comes from a man aged 25 to 40 in a cohort exposed to, infected with or recovered from COVID-19 (not recorded which). V usage is TRBV14 and J usage is TRBJ2-7; TRBD1 is a possible D gene (5 bases). The sample comprised PBMCs or T cells enriched from blood (not recorded which). This chain's CDR3 is CASSPWGSQAYEQYF. DNA for the CDR3: TGTGCCAGCAGCCCGTGGGGCAGCCAAGCCTACGAGCAGTACTTC.